This T cell receptor (beta chain) emerged from a study of vaccination and CD4 T cells after COVID-19. Study background: Participants received two doses of either BNT162b2 or mRNA-1273 vaccine.

Sample treatment: approximately 11-day PBMC culture with coronavirus spike peptide pools or control peptides (ViraFEST assay). Pre-COVID-19 pandemic sampling (2011-2018) yielded the unexposed donor's CD4+ T cells. ViraFEST expanded antigen-specific T cells with peptide pools, then sequenced TCRs. Deletions cut 3 bases from V and 2 bases from J, with 11 bases between. Germline lookup yields CDR1 DFQATT and CDR2 SNEGSKA (reference sequence). The CDR3 is 14 residues long. Concerning this clonotype itself: Its antigen is as yet unknown.

At the Johns Hopkins FTIC core, DNA taken from cultured CD4+ T cells was sequenced by way of the Oncomine TCR Beta short-read assay. Cultures of CD4+ T cells served as the source for extracting genomic DNA. TCRdb re-analysed the PCR reads in MiXCR, keeping a single row per CDR3 protein. The sample lists around 9,000 distinct CDR3 sequences, under 40% seen once, with approximately 20% in the top ten. This sequence was found in a human donor in good health. The chain uses TRBV20-1 and TRBJ2-1, with D hard to call. The sample consisted of CD4+ T cells from blood, cultured in vitro. The CDR3 sequence: CSASTRNPYNEQFF. The DNA for the CDR3 is TGCAGTGCTAGTACGCGGAACCCCTACAATGAGCAGTTCTTC.